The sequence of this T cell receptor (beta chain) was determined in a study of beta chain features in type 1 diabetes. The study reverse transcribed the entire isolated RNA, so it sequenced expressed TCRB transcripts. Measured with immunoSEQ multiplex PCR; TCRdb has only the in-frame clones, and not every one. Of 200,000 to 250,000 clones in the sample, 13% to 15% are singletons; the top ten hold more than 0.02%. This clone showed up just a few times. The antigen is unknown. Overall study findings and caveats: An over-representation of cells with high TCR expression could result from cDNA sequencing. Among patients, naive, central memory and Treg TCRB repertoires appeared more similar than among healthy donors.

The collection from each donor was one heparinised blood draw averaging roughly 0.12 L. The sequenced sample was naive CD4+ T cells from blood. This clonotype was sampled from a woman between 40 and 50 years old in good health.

CDR3 in DNA: TGTGCCAGCAGGGGGCGGAACTCTGGAAACACCATATATTTT. This codes for CASRGRNSGNTIYF. The chain links TRBV27 to TRBJ1-3, with D possibly TRBD1 on 5 matching bases. This CDR3 has 14 residues. V was pared by 6 bases and J by 0 bases, with 9 bases between. The germline V gene has CDR1 MNHEY and CDR2 SMNVEV (reference sequence).